This T cell receptor (beta chain) stems from a study of cytomegalovirus exposure and HLA in healthy donors. The repertoire was sequenced with immunoSEQ multiplex PCR; TCRdb's copy has only in-frame clones and lacks some. The table shows hundreds of thousands of clones, with around nine tenths occurring only once. Germline V gene lookup returns CDR1 SGHNT and CDR2 YYREEE (reference sequence). V lost 0 bases to trimming and J lost 8 bases, with 9 bases between them. The CDR3 length is 13 residues. The material sequenced was PBMCs. The V and J genes are TRBV5-4 and TRBJ2-1, with D possibly being TRBD2 (5 bases). This receptor was taken from a man younger than 35 in good health and CMV-seronegative. The CDR3 DNA reads TGTGCCAGCAGCTTGGCAGGAGCGGATGAGCAGTTCTTC. This gives the protein CASSLAGADEQFF.